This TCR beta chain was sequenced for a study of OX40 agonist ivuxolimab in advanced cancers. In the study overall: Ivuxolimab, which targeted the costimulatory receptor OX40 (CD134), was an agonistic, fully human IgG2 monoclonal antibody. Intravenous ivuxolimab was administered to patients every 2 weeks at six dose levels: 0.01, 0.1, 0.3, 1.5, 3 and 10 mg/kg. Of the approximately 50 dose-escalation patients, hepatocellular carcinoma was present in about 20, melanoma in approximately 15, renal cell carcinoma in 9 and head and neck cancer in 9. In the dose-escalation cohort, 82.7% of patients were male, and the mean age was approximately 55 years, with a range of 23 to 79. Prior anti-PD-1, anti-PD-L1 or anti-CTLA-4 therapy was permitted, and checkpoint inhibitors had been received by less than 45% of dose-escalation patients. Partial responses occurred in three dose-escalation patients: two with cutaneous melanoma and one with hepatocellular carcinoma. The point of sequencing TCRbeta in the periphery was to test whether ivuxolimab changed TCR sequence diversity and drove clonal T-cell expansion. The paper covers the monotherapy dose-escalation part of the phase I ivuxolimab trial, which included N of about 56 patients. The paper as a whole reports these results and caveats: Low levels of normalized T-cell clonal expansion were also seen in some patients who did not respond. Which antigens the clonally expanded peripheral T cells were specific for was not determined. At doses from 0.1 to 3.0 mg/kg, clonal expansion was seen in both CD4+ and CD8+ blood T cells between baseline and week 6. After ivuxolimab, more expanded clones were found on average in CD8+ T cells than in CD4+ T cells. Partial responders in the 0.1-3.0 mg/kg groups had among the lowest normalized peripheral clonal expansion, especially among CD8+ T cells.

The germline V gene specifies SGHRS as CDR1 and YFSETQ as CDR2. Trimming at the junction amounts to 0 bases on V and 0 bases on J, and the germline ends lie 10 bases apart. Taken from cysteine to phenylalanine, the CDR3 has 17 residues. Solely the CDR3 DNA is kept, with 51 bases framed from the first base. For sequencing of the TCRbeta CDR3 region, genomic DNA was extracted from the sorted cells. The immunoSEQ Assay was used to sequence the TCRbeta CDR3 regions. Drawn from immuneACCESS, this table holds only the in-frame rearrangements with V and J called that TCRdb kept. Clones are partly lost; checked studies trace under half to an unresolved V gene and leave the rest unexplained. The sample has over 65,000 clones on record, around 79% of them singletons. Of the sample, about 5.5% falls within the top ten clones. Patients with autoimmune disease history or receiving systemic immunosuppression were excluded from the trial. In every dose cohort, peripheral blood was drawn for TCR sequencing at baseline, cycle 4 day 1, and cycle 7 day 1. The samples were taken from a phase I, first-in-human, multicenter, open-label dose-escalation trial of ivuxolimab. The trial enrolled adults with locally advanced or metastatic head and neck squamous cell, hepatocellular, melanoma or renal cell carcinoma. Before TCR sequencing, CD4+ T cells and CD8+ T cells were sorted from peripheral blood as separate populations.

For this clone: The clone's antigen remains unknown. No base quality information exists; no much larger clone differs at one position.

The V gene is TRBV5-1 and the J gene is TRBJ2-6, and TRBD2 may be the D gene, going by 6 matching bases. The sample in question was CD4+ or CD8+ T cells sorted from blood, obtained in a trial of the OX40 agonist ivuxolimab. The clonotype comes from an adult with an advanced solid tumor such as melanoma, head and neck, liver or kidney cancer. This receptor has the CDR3 CASSLGGGPSGANVLTF. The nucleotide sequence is TGCGCCAGCAGCTTGGGGGGAGGCCCCTCTGGGGCCAACGTCCTGACTTTC.